The clone carrying this TCR beta chain occurred once. What it binds is unknown. Primed by a sample-barcoded 5' primer and a J-beta primer mix, a second PCR proceeded for roughly 6 to 12 cycles. The template-switch adaptor was a 5' adaptor with 12 random nucleotides. It tagged each cDNA molecule. TCRdb independently ran MiXCR on the 5' RACE reads; one entry per CDR3 protein. The sample lists about 1.1 million distinct CDR3 sequences; roughly two fifths were seen once. Staff drew approximately 9.7 milliliters of peripheral blood from each donor. Trimming removed 7 bases from V and 4 bases from J; junction bases left unmatched: 11. Germline V CDR1 and CDR2: MGHDK, SYGVNS. The CDR3 has 15 amino acids. The data belong to a study of blood T cells in healthy people across ages. Whole-study findings and limits: Age brought a roughly linear fall in TCR beta diversity measured per million T cells. PBMCs that were unsorted prevented a conclusive naive versus antigen-experienced comparison.

This sequence originates from a man aged 18 to 29 in good health. Specimen: blood. The chain is built from TRBV25-1 and TRBJ1-1, with 8 bases lining up with TRBD1. CDR3 loop: CASTRQGRAGTEAFF. As DNA, the CDR3 is TGTGCCAGCACTCGACAGGGGAGAGCGGGCACTGAAGCTTTCTTT.